A single sample is the source of the 3 T cell receptor beta chains below, sequenced in a study of blood T cell repertoires in COVID-19. Sequenced by immunoSEQ multiplex PCR; TCRdb stores in-frame clones only, minus some. Of over 200,000 clones in the sample, 85% to 90% are singletons; the top ten hold 3% to 4%. The sequenced material came from PBMCs or T cells enriched from blood (not recorded which). These receptors were obtained from a woman aged 25-40 years with acute COVID-19.

This clone was detected only once. The genes are TRBV19 and TRBJ1-1; D perhaps matches TRBD1 (6 bases). Between the trimmed V and J ends, which lost 7 bases and 4 bases, there was a span of 13 bases. Germline CDR1 is LNHDA and CDR2 is SQIVND (reference sequence). The CDR3 extends over 13 amino acids. This CDR3 reads CASIYRGGTEAFF. The CDR3 nucleotides are TGTGCCAGTATCTATAGGGGGGGCACTGAAGCTTTCTTT.

The V gene is TRBV6-5, the J gene TRBJ2-1, with 7 bases that match TRBD2. The V and J ends lost 8 bases and 4 bases, in that order; junction bases with no gene match: 11. CDR1 and CDR2 (germline): MNHEY, SVGAGI. The CDR3 covers 15 residues. The chain's CDR3 is CASRESLAEYNEQFF. CDR3 nucleotide sequence: TGTGCCAGCCGAGAGAGTCTAGCGGAGTACAATGAGCAGTTCTTC.

The gene calls are TRBV13 and TRBJ1-2; D is undetermined. This CDR3 comprises 17 residues. Trimming pared 8 bases from V and 3 bases from J, leaving 25 bases between. Germline V gene data show CDR1 as PRHDT and CDR2 as FYEKMQ (reference sequence). CDR3 loop: CASFWSSRNGDDYGYTF. DNA for the CDR3: TGTGCCAGCTTTTGGTCCTCAAGAAACGGGGATGACTATGGCTACACCTTC.